This T cell receptor (beta chain) was sequenced during a study of PD-1 blockade in mismatch repair-deficient tumors. Overall study: All were previously treated, progressing patients with 11 to 13 mismatch repair-deficient cancer types.

PCR or immunohistochemistry showed mismatch repair deficiency in every enrolled patient. TCR sequencing covered three patients who responded to pembrolizumab. The ends lost 0 bases at V and 4 bases at J; junction bases unmatched: 5. CDR3 length: 17 amino acids. In germline, CDR1 is MGHRA, CDR2 YSYEKL. Profiled with immunoSEQ multiplex PCR; TCRdb holds only in-frame clones, not every one. The sample yields more than 50,000 clones, around 89% seen once. The sample here was peripheral blood, taken 52 weeks after starting pembrolizumab. This TCR was sampled from an adult with mismatch repair-deficient cancer. The chain links TRBV4-1 to TRBJ2-3, with 12 bases that match TRBD2. CDR3 coding DNA: TGCGCCAGCAGCCAAGAGAACCGACTAGCGGGAGCAGATACGCAGTATTTT. This encodes CASSQENRLAGADTQYF.